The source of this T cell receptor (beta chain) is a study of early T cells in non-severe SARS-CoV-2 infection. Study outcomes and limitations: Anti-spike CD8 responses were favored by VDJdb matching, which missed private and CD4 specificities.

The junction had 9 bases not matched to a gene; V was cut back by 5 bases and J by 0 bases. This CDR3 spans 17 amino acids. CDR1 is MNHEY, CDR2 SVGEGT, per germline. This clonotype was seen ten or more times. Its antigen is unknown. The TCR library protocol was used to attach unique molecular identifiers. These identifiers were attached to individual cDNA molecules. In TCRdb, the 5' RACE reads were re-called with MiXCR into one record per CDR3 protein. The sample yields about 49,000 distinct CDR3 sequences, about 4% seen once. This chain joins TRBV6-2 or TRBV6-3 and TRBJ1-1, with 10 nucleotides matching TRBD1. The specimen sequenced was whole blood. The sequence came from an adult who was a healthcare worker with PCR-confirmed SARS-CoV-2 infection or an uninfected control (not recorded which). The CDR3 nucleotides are TGTGCCAGCAGTAAGAGGCGGGACAGGGGTTTGAACACTGAAGCTTTCTTT. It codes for CASSKRRDRGLNTEAFF.